The 7 T cell receptor beta chains listed next were all sequenced from one sample in a study of blood T cell repertoires in COVID-19. Profiled with immunoSEQ multiplex PCR; TCRdb holds only in-frame clones, not every one. The sample holds about 250,000 clones; roughly 85% are singletons and the top ten take 4% to 6%. The sequencing input was peripheral blood. The receptors here all came from a man aged 45-60 years with COVID-19, enrolled during active disease.

The genes are TRBV28 and TRBJ1-6; TRBD1 agrees at 10 bases. This CDR3 contains 14 residues. Germline CDR1 reads MDHEN; CDR2 reads SYDVKM. The J segment lost 10 bases and the V segment lost 4 bases, leaving 4 bases of the junction unmatched. The DNA of the CDR3 is TGTGCCAGCAGTTCGGGACAGGGGAACTCACCCCTCCACTTT. Protein product: CASSSGQGNSPLHF. The full variable domain, in which reference TRBV28 and TRBJ1-6 provide the parts outside the CDR3, is DVKVTQSSRYLVKRTGEKVFLECVQDMDHENMFWYRQDPGLGLRLIYFSYDVKMKEKGDIPEGYSVSREKKERFSLILESASTNQTSMYLCASSSGQGNSPLHFGNGTRLTVT.

The genes are TRBV4-1 and TRBJ2-7; 15 bases align to TRBD2. The CDR3 spans 14 residues. In germline, CDR1 is MGHRA, CDR2 YSYEKL. After removal of 4 bases from V and 7 bases from J, the junction contained 2 bases not matched to a gene. CDR3 in DNA: TGCGCCAGCAGCCGGACTAGCGGGGGGGGTGAGCAGTACTTC. Its translation: CASSRTSGGGEQYF.

This clone was seen more than once but under ten times. The rearrangement uses TRBV5-4 and TRBJ1-2, with D unclear. Trimming removed 4 bases from V and 2 bases from J, with 15 bases in between. The CDR3 loop spans 15 amino acids. CDR1 is SGHNT and CDR2 is YYREEE in the germline V gene (reference sequence). CDR3 coding DNA: TGTGCCAGCAGCCCGCGGAACGGGGTAAACTATGGCTACACCTTC. Translated, it gives CASSPRNGVNYGYTF.

The chain couples TRBV5-1 to TRBJ2-7, with D maybe TRBD2 (5 bases). Between the trimmed V and J ends, which lost 3 bases and 6 bases, there was a span of 16 bases. This CDR3 region has 14 residues. The germline V gene has CDR1 SGHRS and CDR2 YFSETQ. This chain's CDR3 is CASSSYITSAEQYF. The CDR3 DNA follows: TGCGCCAGCAGCTCTTATATTACTAGTGCCGAGCAGTACTTC. Combining the CDR3 with reference TRBV5-1 and TRBJ2-7 gives the whole variable domain KAGVTQTPRYLIKTRGQQVTLSCSPISGHRSVSWYQQTPGQGLQFLFEYFSETQRNKGNFPGRFSGRQFSNSRSEMNVSTLELGDSALYLCASSSYITSAEQYFGPGTRLTVT.

V gene TRBV4-3 combines with J gene TRBJ1-1; TRBD1 matches 9 bases. CDR1 is LGHNA and CDR2 is YSLEER in the germline V gene. This CDR3 comprises 15 residues. V was clipped by 5 bases and J by 6 bases; unmatched bases: 10. The CDR3 DNA sequence: TGCGCCAGCAGCTCCCGGGACAGGGTTGAATCTGAAGCTTTCTTT. Translated: CASSSRDRVESEAFF.

The rearrangement links TRBV2 to TRBJ2-5; 10 nucleotides agree with TRBD2. This CDR3 is built from 17 residues. Trimming at V came to 0 bases and at J to 5 bases, leaving 9 bases not matched to a gene. The germline V gene has CDR1 SNHLY and CDR2 FYNNEI. The CDR3, as DNA: TGTGCCAGCAGTGAAGCGCAAGCGGGGGGGCGCGGGGAGACCCAGTACTTC. Translating it yields CASSEAQAGGRGETQYF.

This chain's CDR3 is CASTLRGGSLRGYTF. DNA of the CDR3: TGTGCCAGCACCTTGAGGGGGGGATCCCTTCGGGGCTACACCTTC. The chain couples TRBV28 to TRBJ1-2, with D possibly TRBD1 on 6 matching bases. V shed 7 bases and J shed 8 bases, with 23 bases lying between them. This CDR3 has 15 amino acids. CDR1 and CDR2 (germline): MDHEN, SYDVKM.